These 2 T cell receptor beta chains originate from one sample sequenced in a study of cytomegalovirus exposure and HLA in healthy donors. Primers included in the PCR were 60 Vbeta and 13 Jbeta primers. Sequencing used immunoSEQ multiplex PCR; TCRdb keeps in-frame clones, though not all of them. This sample has 150,000 to 200,000 clones, with about 65% found just once. The specimen sequenced was PBMCs. The receptors stem from a woman under 30 in good health and CMV-seropositive.

This clone appeared a single time. This chain connects TRBV18 to TRBJ2-4, with 7 bases aligning to TRBD1. Germline trimming cut 3 bases from V and 3 bases from J; bases unmatched to any gene: 2. The CDR3 covers 14 residues. Looked up from germline, CDR1 is KGHSH and CDR2 is LQKENI. This CDR3 reads CASSPSGGKNIQYF. The CDR3 DNA is TGTGCCAGCTCACCTTCAGGGGGCAAAAACATTCAGTACTTC.

The chain joins TRBV30 to TRBJ2-7, with TRBD1 matching over 10 bases. The V gene's germline CDR1 is GTSNPN and CDR2 SVGIG (reference sequence). The V and J ends lost 2 bases and 4 bases, in that order; junction bases with no gene match: 5. There are 14 residues in the CDR3. CDR3 in amino acids: CAWSTGTGAYEQYF. The CDR3 DNA is TGTGCCTGGAGTACCGGGACAGGGGCGTACGAGCAGTACTTC.